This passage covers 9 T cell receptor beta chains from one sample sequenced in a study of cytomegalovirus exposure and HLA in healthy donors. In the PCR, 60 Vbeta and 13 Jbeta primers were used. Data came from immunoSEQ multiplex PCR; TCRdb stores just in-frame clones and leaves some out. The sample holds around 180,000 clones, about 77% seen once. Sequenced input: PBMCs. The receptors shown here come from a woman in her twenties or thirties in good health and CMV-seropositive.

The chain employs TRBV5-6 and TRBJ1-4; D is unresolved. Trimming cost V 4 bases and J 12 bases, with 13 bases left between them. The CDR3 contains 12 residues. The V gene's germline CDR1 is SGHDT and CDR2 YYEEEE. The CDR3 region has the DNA TGTGCCAGCAGCCTGGGCCCCGGTGAACTGTTTTTT. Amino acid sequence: CASSLGPGELFF.

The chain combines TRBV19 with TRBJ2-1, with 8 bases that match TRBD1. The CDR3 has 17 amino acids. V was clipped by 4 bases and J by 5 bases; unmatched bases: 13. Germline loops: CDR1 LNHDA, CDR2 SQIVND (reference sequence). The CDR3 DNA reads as TGTGCCAGTAGTACCAGGGGGCAAGGGTTTAAGGACAATGAGCAGTTCTTC. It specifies CASSTRGQGFKDNEQFF.

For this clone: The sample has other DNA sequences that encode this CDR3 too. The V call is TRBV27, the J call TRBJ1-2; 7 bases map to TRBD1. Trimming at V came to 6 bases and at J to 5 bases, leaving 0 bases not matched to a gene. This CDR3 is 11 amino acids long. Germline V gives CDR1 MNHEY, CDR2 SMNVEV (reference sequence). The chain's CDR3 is CASSRGYGYTF. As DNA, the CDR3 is TGTGCCAGCAGCAGGGGGTATGGCTACACCTTC.

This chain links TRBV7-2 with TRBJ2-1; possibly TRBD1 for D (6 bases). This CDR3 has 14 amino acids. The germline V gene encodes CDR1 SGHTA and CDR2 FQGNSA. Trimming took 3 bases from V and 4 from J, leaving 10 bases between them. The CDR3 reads CASSFGTPYNEQFF. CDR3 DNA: TGTGCCAGCAGCTTCGGGACACCATACAATGAGCAGTTCTTC.

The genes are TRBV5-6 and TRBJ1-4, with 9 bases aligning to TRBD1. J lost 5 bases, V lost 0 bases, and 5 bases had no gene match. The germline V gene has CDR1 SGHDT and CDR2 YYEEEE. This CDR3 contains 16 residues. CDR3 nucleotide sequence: TGTGCCAGCAGCTTGGCCGTTGGGACAGGGAATGAAAAACTGTTTTTT. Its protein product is CASSLAVGTGNEKLFF.

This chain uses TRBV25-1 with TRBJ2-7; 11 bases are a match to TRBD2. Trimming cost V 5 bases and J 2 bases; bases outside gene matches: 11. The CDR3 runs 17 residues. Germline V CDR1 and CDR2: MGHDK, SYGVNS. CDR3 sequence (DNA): TGTGCCAGCAGTAATCTAGCGGGGGGCCGGGTCCCCTACGAGCAGTACTTC. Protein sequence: CASSNLAGGRVPYEQYF.

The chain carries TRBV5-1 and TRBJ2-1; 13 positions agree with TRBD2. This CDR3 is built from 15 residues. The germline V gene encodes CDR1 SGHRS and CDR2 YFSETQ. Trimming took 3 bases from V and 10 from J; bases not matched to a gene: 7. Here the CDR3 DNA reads TGCGCCAGCAGCTCCGGACTAGCGGGAGTGTGGGAGCAGTTCTTC. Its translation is CASSSGLAGVWEQFF.

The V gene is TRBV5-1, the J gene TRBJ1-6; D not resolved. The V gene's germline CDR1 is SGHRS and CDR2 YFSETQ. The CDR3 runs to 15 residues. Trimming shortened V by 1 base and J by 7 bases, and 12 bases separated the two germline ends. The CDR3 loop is CASSLSGNWNSPLHF. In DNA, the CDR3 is TGCGCCAGCAGCTTGTCGGGGAATTGGAATTCACCCCTCCACTTT. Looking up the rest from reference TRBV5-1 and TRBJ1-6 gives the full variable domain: KAGVTQTPRYLIKTRGQQVTLSCSPISGHRSVSWYQQTPGQGLQFLFEYFSETQRNKGNFPGRFSGRQFSNSRSEMNVSTLELGDSALYLCASSLSGNWNSPLHFGNGTRLTVT.

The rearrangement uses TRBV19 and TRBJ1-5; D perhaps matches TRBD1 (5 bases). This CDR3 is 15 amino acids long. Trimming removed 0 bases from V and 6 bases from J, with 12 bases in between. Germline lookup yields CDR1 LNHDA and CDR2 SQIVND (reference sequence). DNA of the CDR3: TGTGCCAGTAGTATAGATTTGGGGGGTGCTCAGCCCCAGCATTTT. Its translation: CASSIDLGGAQPQHF.